Listed below are T cell receptor beta chains from one sample, sequenced in a study of shared T cell receptors in the human thymus. Assay: immunoSEQ multiplex PCR; the TCRdb copy retains only in-frame clones and omits some. The sample lists under 850,000 clones, over 75% seen once, with approximately 0.011% in the top ten. This sample also belongs to another study, concerning human thymus T cells.

The sequencing sample was made of thymocytes. These receptors all come from a boy younger than two with a congenital heart defect. The CDR3 runs from the conserved cysteine through the conserved F or W. A D gene is named only where the DNA matches it firmly. Only part of the rows carry a size: once, few, many, or a class if the clone is expanded.

>TRBJ2-7|-|TRBV27|-
TGTGCCAGCAGTCCAGCCTACAGGGTCCACGAGCAGTACTTC
CASSPAYRVHEQYF
>TRBJ2-5|once|TRBV5-4|-
TGTGCCAGCAGCCTCGCGCTAGAAGAGACCCAGTACTTC
CASSLALEETQYF
>TRBJ1-2|-|TRBV18|-
TGTGCCAGCTCACCCCGGGGGGCAGCTCAGAACTATGGCTACACCTTC
CASSPRGAAQNYGYTF
>TRBJ2-3|once|TRBV30|TRBD2
TGTGCCTGGAGTATGGAGCGGGACACAGATACGCAGTATTTT
CAWSMERDTDTQYF
>TRBJ1-1|-|TRBV12-2|-
TGTGCAAGTCGCTTGCGGGCAGGAAACCACACTGAAGCTTTCTTT
CASRLRAGNHTEAFF
>TRBJ2-7|-|TRBV6-1|-
TGTGCCAGCAGTGCCTCTCCCGAGCAGTACTTC
CASSASPEQYF
>TRBJ2-3|-|TRBV15|TRBD2
TGTGCCACCAGCAGAGATTCTCGCGGGAGAAGCACAGATACGCAGTATTTT
CATSRDSRGRSTDTQYF
>TRBJ2-3|-|TRBV30|-
TGTGCCTGGAGAGGGGTAGATACGCAGTATTTT
CAWRGVDTQYF
>TRBJ2-5|-|TRBV28|TRBD1
TGTGCCAGCAGCCCCCAGACAGGGGACCAGTACTTC
CASSPQTGDQYF
>TRBJ2-7|-|TRBV10-1|TRBD2
TGCGCCAGCAGACCCGGACTAGCGGGAGGCGAGCAGTACTTC
CASRPGLAGGEQYF
>TRBJ2-5|once|TRBV7-2|TRBD1
TGTGCCAGCAGCCCTAATTACAGGGGCACCCAAGAGACCCAGTACTTC
CASSPNYRGTQETQYF
>TRBJ1-1|-|TRBV4-1|-
TGCGCCAGCAGCCAAGATCCCAGGGGCCGGAACACTGAAGCTTTCTTT
CASSQDPRGRNTEAFF
>TRBJ1-1|-|TRBV5-1|-
TGCGCCAGCAGCTTGGTCCGGGACACCGACACTGAAGCTTTCTTT
CASSLVRDTDTEAFF
>TRBJ2-1|-|TRBV27|TRBD2
TGTGCCAGCAGAGTGCCCAGCGGGAGCTCCTACAATGAGCAGTTCTTC
CASRVPSGSSYNEQFF
>TRBJ2-3|-|TRBV6-1|TRBD2
TGTGCCAGCAGTGAACGGACTAGCGGGAGGCCAGATACGCAGTATTTT
CASSERTSGRPDTQYF
>TRBJ2-5|-|TRBV10-3|TRBD2
TGTGCCATCAGGAGACTAGCGGGAGGGGTAGAGACCCAGTACTTC
CAIRRLAGGVETQYF
>TRBJ1-5|-|TRBV5-8|-
TGTGCCAGCAGCTTGGCCAGGGGTAATCAGCCCCAGCATTTT
CASSLARGNQPQHF
>TRBJ2-7|-|TRBV14|-
TGTGCCAGCCTGGCTGATCTCTCCTACGAGCAGTACTTC
CASLADLSYEQYF
>TRBJ2-7|-|TRBV7-9|-
TGTGCACCCCCGGTCCACGAGCAGTACTTC
CAPPVHEQYF
>TRBJ2-1|-|TRBV29-1|TRBD2
TGCAGCGTCCGACTAGCGGGAGGGGCCAATGAGCAGTTCTTC
CSVRLAGGANEQFF
>TRBJ2-7|-|TRBV6-4|TRBD2
TGTGCCAGCAGTGTGACTAGCGGGCAGGGGCAGTACTTC
CASSVTSGQGQYF
>TRBJ1-1|-|TRBV7-9|-
TGTGCCAGCAGCATGGGGGTGGCGGGGGCGAGAACTGAAGCTTTCTTT
CASSMGVAGARTEAFF
>TRBJ1-1|-|TRBV6-1|-
TGTGCCAGCAGTGCTCGGGGCGGGGGGGACACTGAAGCTTTCTTT
CASSARGGGDTEAFF
>TRBJ2-7|-|TRBV6-5|-
TGTGCCAGCAGTTACGTTGAGGGAGACGGCGCCTACGAGCAGTACTTC
CASSYVEGDGAYEQYF
>TRBJ1-2|-|TRBV7-2|TRBD1
TGTGCCAGCAGCCTCCGGACAGGGGGCCACTATGGCTACACCTTC
CASSLRTGGHYGYTF
>TRBJ2-7|-|TRBV28|TRBD2
TGTGCCAGCCGAAGGCGACTAGCGGTCTACGAGCAGTACTTC
CASRRRLAVYEQYF
>TRBJ2-1|-|TRBV6-5|TRBD2
TGTGCCAGCAGGCAAGTAGCGGGAGTAAAAAATGAGCAGTTCTTC
CASRQVAGVKNEQFF
>TRBJ2-7|-|TRBV18|TRBD1
TGTGCCAGCTCACAGCCTTCAGGGGGCCCCCGGGGGCAGTACTTC
CASSQPSGGPRGQYF
>TRBJ1-2|many|TRBV10-3|-
TGTGCCATCAGTGCCTCCCTCGAGCATAGCTATGGCTACACCTTC
CAISASLEHSYGYTF
>TRBJ1-3|-|TRBV30|-
TGTGCCTGGAGTGTATCCGGTATCTCTGGAAACACCATATATTTT
CAWSVSGISGNTIYF
>TRBJ2-5|-|TRBV7-2|-
TGTGCCAGCAGCTTGGGGAACCCGGGGGAGACCCAGTACTTC
CASSLGNPGETQYF
>TRBJ1-2|-|TRBV4-1|-
TGCGCCAGCAGCCAAGTGGGCACGCGGGATGCCTATGGCTACACCTTC
CASSQVGTRDAYGYTF
>TRBJ2-3|-|TRBV30|-
TGTGCCTGGAGTGACCTCCCTCGGTACGGCACAGATACGCAGTATTTT
CAWSDLPRYGTDTQYF
>TRBJ1-2|few|TRBV5-6|TRBD1
TGTGCCAGCAGCAGGGGGGGACAGGGAGAAGGCTACACCTTC
CASSRGGQGEGYTF
>TRBJ2-5|-|TRBV5-6|TRBD1
TGTGCCAGCAGAGGGGGCGGCCAAGAGACCCAGTACTTC
CASRGGGQETQYF
>TRBJ2-1|once|TRBV5-1|-
TGCGCCAGCAGCTTGGCCGAGATCAACCAAAATAGGCAGTTCTTC
CASSLAEINQNRQFF
>TRBJ1-1|-|TRBV5-1|-
TGCGCCAGCAGCTTGGCAATAGGGAGTGTCACTGAAGCTTTCTTT
CASSLAIGSVTEAFF
>TRBJ2-1|-|TRBV11-1|TRBD1
TGTGCCAGCAGCTTAGTCCCTGGGACAGGGAGGAATGAGCAGTTCTTC
CASSLVPGTGRNEQFF
>TRBJ1-5|-|TRBV5-6|-
TGTGCCAGCAGCTTTCGAGGCAGCGTATCGCCCCAGCATTTT
CASSFRGSVSPQHF
>TRBJ1-1|-|TRBV6-1|TRBD1
TGTGCCAGCAGTGCGACAGGGGCGGACACTGAAGCTTTCTTT
CASSATGADTEAFF
>TRBJ2-7|-|TRBV29-1|-
TGCAGCGTTCGGAGCGGGTACGAGCAGTACTTC
CSVRSGYEQYF
>TRBJ2-3|-|TRBV20-1|-
TGCAGTGCCCTTGAGCCGGATACGCAGTATTTT
CSALEPDTQYF
>TRBJ1-2|-|TRBV2|-
TGTGCCAGCAGTGAAGGTACGGACCCCGGAGGTGGCTACACCTTC
CASSEGTDPGGGYTF
>TRBJ2-1|-|TRBV30|-
TGTGCCTGGAGTGTTGGGCTAGCCAATGAGCAGTTCTTC
CAWSVGLANEQFF
>TRBJ1-3|-|TRBV18|TRBD1
TGTGCCAGCTCATACAAGGACAGGGGCTCTGGAAACACCATATATTTT
CASSYKDRGSGNTIYF
>TRBJ1-2|-|TRBV6-4|-
TGTGCCAGCACCCCCATAGCGGGCCAGAGGGCTCGGGGATATGGCTACACCTTC
CASTPIAGQRARGYGYTF
>TRBJ1-1|-|TRBV4-1|-
TGCGCCAGCAGCCAAGAGTGGCGGTGGACTGAAGCTTTCTTT
CASSQEWRWTEAFF
>TRBJ1-1|once|TRBV5-1|TRBD1
TGCGCCAGCAGCTTAGGGACAGGGCTTAACACTGAAGCTTTCTTT
CASSLGTGLNTEAFF
>TRBJ2-7|-|TRBV28|TRBD1
TGTGCCAGCAGTCAACGGGACAGGGTAGGGGTGGAGCAGTACTTC
CASSQRDRVGVEQYF
>TRBJ2-7|-|TRBV2|TRBD1
TGTGCCAGCAGCTCCGGACAGGGTCTAGAGGAGCAGTACTTC
CASSSGQGLEEQYF
>TRBJ2-4|-|TRBV7-6|TRBD1
TGTGCCAGCAGCTCCAGGGCTCTTGACAGGGGCGGAAACATTCAGTACTTC
CASSSRALDRGGNIQYF
>TRBJ1-4|-|TRBV4-1|TRBD1
TGCGCCAGCCAAATGGCACACGTCCACCGGACAGGGACTGGAGCAACTAATGAAAAACTGTTTTTT
CASQMAHVHRTGTGATNEKLFF
>TRBJ2-3|-|TRBV11-2|-
TGTGCCAGCAGCTTAGTGATTCGCGGGGCTTACACAGATACGCAGTATTTT
CASSLVIRGAYTDTQYF
>TRBJ2-2|-|TRBV15|TRBD2
TGTGCCACCAGCAGTAGCGGGAGATCGGCCACCGGGGAGCTGTTTTTT
CATSSSGRSATGELFF
>TRBJ2-1|-|TRBV19|TRBD2
TGTGCCAGCCAGAGTGGACTAGCGGAGTACAATGAGCAGTTCTTC
CASQSGLAEYNEQFF